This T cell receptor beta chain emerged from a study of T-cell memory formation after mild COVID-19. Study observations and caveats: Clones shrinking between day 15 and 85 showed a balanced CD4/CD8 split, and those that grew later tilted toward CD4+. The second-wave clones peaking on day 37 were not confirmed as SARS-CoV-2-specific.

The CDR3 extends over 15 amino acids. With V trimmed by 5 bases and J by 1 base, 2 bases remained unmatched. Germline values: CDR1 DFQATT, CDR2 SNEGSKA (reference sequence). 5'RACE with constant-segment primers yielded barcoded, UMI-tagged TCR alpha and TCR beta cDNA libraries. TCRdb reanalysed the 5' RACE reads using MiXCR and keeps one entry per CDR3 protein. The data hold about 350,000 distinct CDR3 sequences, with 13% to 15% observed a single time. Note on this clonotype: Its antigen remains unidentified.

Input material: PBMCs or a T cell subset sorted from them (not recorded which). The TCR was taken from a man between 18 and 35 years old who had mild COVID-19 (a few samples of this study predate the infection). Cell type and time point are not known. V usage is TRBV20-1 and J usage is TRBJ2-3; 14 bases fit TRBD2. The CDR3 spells CSAAGLAGGTDTQYF. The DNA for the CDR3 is TGCAGTGCTGCGGGACTAGCGGGGGGCACAGATACGCAGTATTTT.